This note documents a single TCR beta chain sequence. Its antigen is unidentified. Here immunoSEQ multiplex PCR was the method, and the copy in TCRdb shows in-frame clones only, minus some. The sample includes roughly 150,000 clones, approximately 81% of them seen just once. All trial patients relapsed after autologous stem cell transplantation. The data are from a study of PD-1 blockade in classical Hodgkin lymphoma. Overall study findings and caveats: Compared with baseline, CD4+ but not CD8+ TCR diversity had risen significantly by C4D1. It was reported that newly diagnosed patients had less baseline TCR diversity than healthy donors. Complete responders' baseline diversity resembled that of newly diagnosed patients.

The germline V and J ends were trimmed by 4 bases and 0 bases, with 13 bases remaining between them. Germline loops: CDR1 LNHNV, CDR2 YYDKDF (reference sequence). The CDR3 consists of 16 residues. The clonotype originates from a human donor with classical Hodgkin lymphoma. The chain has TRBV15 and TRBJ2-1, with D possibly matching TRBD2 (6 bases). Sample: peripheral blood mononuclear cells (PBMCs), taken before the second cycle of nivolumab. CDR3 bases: TGTGCCACCAGCACCGGGAGAGCCAGCTCCTACAATGAGCAGTTCTTC. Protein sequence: CATSTGRASSYNEQFF.